The 2 T cell receptor beta chains listed next were all sequenced from one sample in a study of immune evolution from preneoplasia to lung adenocarcinoma. TCRdb's table, derived via immunoSEQ multiplex PCR, lists solely in-frame clones and lacks some. The table lists some 2,000 clones, 82% of them singletons. Sequenced input: FFPE invasive lung adenocarcinoma tissue. The origin of the receptors is a person aged 45 to 59 with lung adenocarcinoma.

This rearrangement joins TRBV7-3 to TRBJ2-3, with a possible D match to TRBD2 (6 bases). V was shortened by 5 bases and J by 0 bases, with 9 bases between the two germline ends. Germline V gene sequence: CDR1 SGHTA, CDR2 FQGTGA. The CDR3 has 14 residues. The CDR3 sequence: CASSASGSTDTQYF. For the CDR3, the DNA is TGTGCCAGCAGCGCCAGCGGGAGCACAGATACGCAGTATTTT.

In its sample, this clone was seen once. This rearrangement joins TRBV6-1 to TRBJ2-7, with D possibly being TRBD2 (5 bases). Trimming pared 7 bases from V and 6 bases from J, leaving 7 bases between. CDR1 MNHNS and CDR2 SASEGT come from the germline V gene. This CDR3 is 10 amino acids long. The CDR3 sequence is CASTEGEQYF. CDR3 sequence (DNA): TGTGCCAGCACAGAGGGCGAGCAGTACTTC.